Below, 25 T cell receptor beta chains from the same sample are listed, as sequenced in a study of regulatory T cells in long-lasting Graves disease. In building TCR beta libraries, iRepertoire HTBI primers were used together with Arm-PCR of CDR3 regions. Each CDR3 protein is one row after TCRdb ran MiXCR on the multiplex PCR reads. Of approximately 400,000 distinct CDR3 sequences in the sample, 15% were seen once. Stated time point: newly diagnosed GD, antithyroid drugs for less than 3 months. Construction of the TCR library relied on RNA isolated from PBMCs. Separately, the same data were catalogued under a study of T cells in Graves' hyperthyroidism and ophthalmopathy.

The sample in question was peripheral blood mononuclear cells (PBMCs), obtained at new diagnosis, from a patient treated with antithyroid drugs. The source is a woman aged 30 to 39 with Graves disease.

This chain joins TRBV9 and TRBJ2-2; D unresolved. This CDR3 region has 16 residues. V was clipped by 0 bases and J by 2 bases, with 11 bases between them. CDR1 is SGDLS and CDR2 is YYNGEE in the germline V gene. This CDR3 is CASSVEALPNTGELFF. In nucleotides, the CDR3 is TGTGCCAGCAGCGTAGAGGCACTACCAAACACCGGGGAGCTGTTTTTT.

This clonotype was counted many times. The rearrangement links TRBV2 to TRBJ2-7, with 7 bases lining up with TRBD2. The ends lost 4 bases at V and 3 bases at J; junction bases unmatched: 6. Germline assignment: CDR1 SNHLY and CDR2 FYNNEI. This CDR3 spans 14 amino acids. The CDR3 bases are TGTGCCAGCAGTGCTAGCGGCACCGTCTACGAGCAGTACTTC. This translates into CASSASGTVYEQYF. The entire variable domain, with the rest obtained from reference TRBV2 and TRBJ2-7, is as follows: EPEVTQTPSHQVTQMGQEVILRCVPISNHLYFYWYRQILGQKVEFLVSFYNNEISEKSEIFDDQFSVERPDGSNFTLKIRSTKLEDSAMYFCASSASGTVYEQYFGPGTRLTVT.

This clonotype was recorded many times. The chain employs TRBV19 and TRBJ1-5, with D possibly being TRBD1 (5 bases). The CDR3 is made up of 16 amino acids. CDR1 is LNHDA and CDR2 is SQIVND in the germline V gene (reference sequence). Trimming stripped 4 bases from V and 6 bases from J, with 19 bases between. The CDR3 bases are TGTGCCAGTAGTACGACCTACCGGACACATACTCAGCCCCAGCATTTT. Its translation is CASSTTYRTHTQPQHF.

This clonotype appeared a few times. The chain recombines TRBV30 with TRBJ2-5; no definite D call. V lost 0 bases and J 1 base, leaving 6 bases between the germline ends. CDR1 and CDR2 from the germline V gene are GTSNPN and SVGIG (reference sequence). The CDR3 covers 13 residues. The CDR3 loop reads CAWSVNSQETQYF. Here the CDR3 DNA reads TGTGCCTGGAGTGTTAACAGCCAAGAGACCCAGTACTTC.

The table lists this clonotype with a few counts. The chain uses TRBV25-1 and TRBJ2-2; TRBD2 matches at 8 bases. The CDR3 is 16 amino acids. Unmatched junction bases numbered 8, after V lost 2 bases and J lost 6 bases. The germline CDR1 and CDR2 sequences are MGHDK and SYGVNS. The CDR3 loop reads CASSEGRKAGAGELFF. The CDR3 DNA reads TGTGCCAGCAGTGAAGGAAGGAAAGCGGGAGCCGGGGAGCTGTTTTTT.

This clonotype was found a few times. CDR3 nucleotides: TGCAGCGTCGCCCAATTCGGTGCCAAAGCTTTCTTT. This sequence encodes CSVAQFGAKAFF. This chain joins TRBV29-1 and TRBJ1-1; D is ambiguous. Germline V gene data show CDR1 as SQVTM and CDR2 as ANQGSEA. The ends were cut back, 6 bases at V and 9 bases at J, with 17 bases in the middle. There are 12 residues in the CDR3.

This clonotype was seen a handful of times. The chain links TRBV6-1 to TRBJ1-3; a weak D match, TRBD1 (5 bases). Germline values: CDR1 MNHNS, CDR2 SASEGT. The CDR3 length is 15 residues. V lost 8 bases, J lost 0 bases, and 14 bases lay in between. The CDR3: CASRRDGLSGNTIYF. The CDR3 nucleotides are TGTGCCAGCCGGAGGGACGGACTCTCTGGAAACACCATATATTTT.

J is TRBJ1-6 and V is TRBV4-1; D is possibly TRBD1 (5 bases). The CDR3 runs 16 residues. Germline V gene lookup returns CDR1 MGHRA and CDR2 YSYEKL. Trimming took off 1 base at V and 16 bases at J, with 23 bases between the two ends. The CDR3 DNA sequence: TGCGCCAGCAGCCAAGCCGATTCCGTGCGGGGCCAAATACTCCACTTT. It codes for CASSQADSVRGQILHF.

In this sample, this clonotype turned up a few times. The final CDR3 position lacks the conserved phenylalanine or tryptophan, pointing to a likely read error. The chain joins TRBV27 to TRBJ2-1; TRBD2 matches at 10 bases. This CDR3 contains 16 residues. Germline V lookup: CDR1 MNHEY, CDR2 SMNVEV (reference sequence). The trim removed 3 bases at V and 6 bases at J, leaving 8 bases unmatched. CDR3 region: CASSLRLAGVGNEQFL. In nucleotides, the CDR3 is TGTGCCAGCAGTTTGAGGCTAGCGGGAGTAGGCAATGAGCAGTTCCTC.

J is TRBJ2-5 and V is TRBV9, with D unresolved. The CDR3 length is 13 residues. V was pared by 3 bases and J by 5 bases, with 11 bases between. Looked up from germline, CDR1 is SGDLS and CDR2 is YYNGEE. The CDR3 DNA reads as TGTGCCAGCAGCGCTACCCGGAGTGAGACCCAGTACTTC. Translation gives CASSATRSETQYF.

V gene TRBV7-9 combines with J gene TRBJ1-3; D unclear. Trimming took off 4 bases at V and 0 bases at J, with 16 bases between the two ends. Germline CDR1 reads SEHNR; CDR2 reads FQNEAQ (reference sequence). The CDR3 is 17 amino acids. As DNA, the CDR3 is TGTGCCAGCAGCTCCTTCGTTGGAGCTACCTCTGGAAACACCATATATTTT. Encoded protein: CASSSFVGATSGNTIYF.

This chain joins TRBV4-2 and TRBJ2-2; 7 positions agree with TRBD2. This CDR3 region has 20 residues. V shed 2 bases, J shed 5 bases, and the junction held 20 bases outside the gene matches. The germline V gene has CDR1 LGHNA and CDR2 YNFKEQ. Written as DNA, the CDR3 is TGTGCCAGCAGCCAAAAACCCCCCTCCGGGGCGGGAGTAAATACCGGGGAGCTGTTTTTT. It yields the protein CASSQKPPSGAGVNTGELFF.

Worth noting for this clonotype: At one end, the junction sequence differs from germline, possibly due to a read error. The rearrangement joins TRBV6-2 or TRBV6-3 to TRBJ2-3, with D unclear. The length of the CDR3 is 15 residues. Germline V gives CDR1 MNHEY, CDR2 SVGEGT. The CDR3 here is CASGYSGSLTDTQYF. CDR3 sequence (DNA): TGTGCCAGCGGTTACTCCGGATCTCTCACAGATACGCAGTATTTT.

This clonotype has at least ten counts. J is TRBJ2-1 and V is TRBV11-2, with D possibly matching TRBD2 (5 bases). Trimming left V 1 base short and J 4 bases short, with 14 bases between. From germline, CDR1 is SGHAT and CDR2 FQNNGV. This CDR3 region has 16 residues. This CDR3 reads CASSLGAERAYNEQFF. In DNA, the CDR3 is TGTGCCAGCAGCTTAGGAGCGGAGAGGGCTTACAATGAGCAGTTCTTC.

Regarding this clonotype: A much bigger clone sits one base away, suggesting this may be a read error. The chain carries TRBV11-3 and TRBJ1-5, with a tentative D call TRBD1 (6 bases). The CDR3 is 15 amino acids. Germline loops: CDR1 SGHNT, CDR2 YENEEA. V dropped 1 base and J dropped 7 bases, with 14 bases sitting between them. The DNA for the CDR3 is TGTGCCAGCAGCTTAGGTAACAGGGTCGGGCAGCCCCAGCATTTT. Encoded protein: CASSLGNRVGQPQHF. The entire variable domain, with the rest obtained from reference TRBV11-3 and TRBJ1-5, is as follows: EAGVVQSPRYKIIEKKQPVAFWCNPISGHNTLYWYLQNLGQGPELLIRYENEEAVDDSQLPKDRFSAERLKGVDSTLKIQPAELGDSAVYLCASSLGNRVGQPQHFGDGTRLSIL.

This sequence joins TRBV29-1 and TRBJ2-1; no clear D gene. Germline lookup yields CDR1 SQVTM and CDR2 ANQGSEA. Between the trimmed V and J ends, which lost 3 bases and 5 bases, there was a span of 14 bases. This CDR3 comprises 14 residues. For the CDR3, the DNA is TGCAGCGTTGACAGAGACGGCCGCCACAATGAGCAGTTCTTC. This sequence encodes CSVDRDGRHNEQFF.

This clonotype was observed many times. This chain joins TRBV6-5 and TRBJ1-2, with D uncertain. This CDR3 is built from 13 residues. V was pared by 0 bases and J by 6 bases, with 8 bases between. The germline gives CDR1 MNHEY, CDR2 SVGAGI. The CDR3 loop is CASSYSKAHGYTF. DNA for the CDR3: TGTGCCAGCAGTTACTCGAAGGCCCATGGCTACACCTTC.

This clonotype was seen ten or more times. The chain uses TRBV12-3 or TRBV12-4 and TRBJ2-1; TRBD1 might be the D (5 bases). The CDR3 sequence is 11 residues long. Trimming cost V 1 base and J 12 bases, with 7 bases left between them. The CDR3 sequence is CASSLGGGQFF. In nucleotides, the CDR3 is TGTGCCAGCAGTTTAGGGGGCGGGCAGTTCTTC.

This clonotype was found many times. The chain has TRBV28 and TRBJ2-3, with D unresolved. CDR1 is MDHEN, CDR2 SYDVKM, per germline. This CDR3 has 14 residues. Trimming shortened V by 5 bases and J by 2 bases, and 11 bases separated the two germline ends. The CDR3 sequence is CASSGLKSTDTQYF. The CDR3 DNA reads as TGTGCCAGCAGTGGCCTTAAATCCACAGATACGCAGTATTTT. Using reference TRBV28 and TRBJ2-3 for the parts outside the CDR3, the full variable domain is DVKVTQSSRYLVKRTGEKVFLECVQDMDHENMFWYRQDPGLGLRLIYFSYDVKMKEKGDIPEGYSVSREKKERFSLILESASTNQTSMYLCASSGLKSTDTQYFGPGTRLTVL.

This clonotype was picked up many times. The V call is TRBV5-5, the J call TRBJ2-5; 11 bases map to TRBD2. The CDR3 is 17 amino acids. With V trimmed by 0 bases and J by 5 bases, 9 bases remained unmatched. The germline gives CDR1 SGHKS, CDR2 YYEKEE (reference sequence). The CDR3 DNA reads TGTGCCAGCAGCTTGGGTGGGAGACTAGCGGGAAGTGAGACCCAGTACTTC. Residues: CASSLGGRLAGSETQYF. Based on the CDR3 plus reference TRBV5-5 and TRBJ2-5, the full variable domain is DAGVTQSPTHLIKTRGQQVTLRCSPISGHKSVSWYQQVLGQGPQFIFQYYEKEERGRGNFPDRFSARQFPNYSSELNVNALLLGDSALYLCASSLGGRLAGSETQYFGPGTRLLVL.

J is TRBJ1-3 and V is TRBV14; no reliable D call. The CDR3 consists of 12 residues. The V gene lost 2 bases and the J gene lost 5 bases, with 4 bases spanning the gap. CDR1 SGHDN and CDR2 FVKESK come from the germline V gene. The CDR3, as DNA: TGTGCCAGCAGCCAATCCCGAAACACCATATATTTT. Its protein is CASSQSRNTIYF. Filled out from reference TRBV14 and TRBJ1-3, the complete variable domain reads EAGVTQFPSHSVIEKGQTVTLRCDPISGHDNLYWYRRVMGKEIKFLLHFVKESKQDESGMPNNRFLAERTGGTYSTLKVQPAELEDSGVYFCASSQSRNTIYFGEGSWLTVV.

This clonotype has a count of ten or more. The V and J genes are TRBV2 and TRBJ1-4; 11 positions match TRBD1. V shed 2 bases and J 5 bases; nucleotides not matched to a gene: 4. Germline CDR1 SNHLY, CDR2 FYNNEI. This CDR3 has 16 amino acids. The CDR3 loop reads CASSERGTGGNEKLFF. CDR3 nucleotide sequence: TGTGCCAGCAGTGAAAGGGGGACAGGGGGAAATGAAAAACTGTTTTTT. Full variable domain (outside the CDR3, taken from reference TRBV2 and TRBJ1-4): EPEVTQTPSHQVTQMGQEVILRCVPISNHLYFYWYRQILGQKVEFLVSFYNNEISEKSEIFDDQFSVERPDGSNFTLKIRSTKLEDSAMYFCASSERGTGGNEKLFFGSGTQLSVL.

The rearrangement uses TRBV7-3 and TRBJ2-5, with 7 bases fitting TRBD2. Trimming took 5 bases from V and 11 from J; bases not matched to a gene: 14. This CDR3 has 14 amino acids. CDR1 is SGHTA and CDR2 is FQGTGA in the germline V gene. CDR3 sequence reads: CASSPGTTGAEQYF. The CDR3 DNA reads as TGTGCCAGCAGCCCAGGGACTACCGGTGCGGAGCAGTACTTC.

This clonotype came up a few times. In DNA, the CDR3 is TGTGCCAGCAGCTTAGCACCTGGGGGGCAGGCCATGAACACTGAAGCTTTCTTT. Translated, it gives CASSLAPGGQAMNTEAFF. The rearrangement uses TRBV7-2 and TRBJ1-1; perhaps TRBD1 as D (6 bases). V lost 0 bases, J lost 0 bases, and 17 bases lay in between. Germline V gene data show CDR1 as SGHTA and CDR2 as FQGNSA. The CDR3 covers 18 residues.

The rearrangement uses TRBV10-1 and TRBJ1-3; no firm D call. V was shortened by 7 bases and J by 2 bases, with 9 bases between the two germline ends. CDR3 length equals 13 residues. The germline gives CDR1 WNHNN, CDR2 SYGVQD (reference sequence). The CDR3 loop is CASKEETGNTIYF. The CDR3 DNA reads as TGCGCCAGCAAAGAAGAAACTGGAAACACCATATATTTT.